These 30 T cell receptor beta chains share one sample of origin, sequenced in a study of T cell responses to AZD1222 COVID-19 vaccine. Measured with immunoSEQ multiplex PCR; TCRdb has only the in-frame clones, and not every one. This sample has over 100,000 clones, with approximately 90% found just once. The sequences come from peripheral blood, collected on day 0 of AZD1222 vaccination. The origin of the receptors is an adult in good health.

The rearrangement uses TRBV29-1 and TRBJ2-1; D may be TRBD1 (5 bases). The V gene's germline CDR1 is SQVTM and CDR2 ANQGSEA. This CDR3 spans 14 amino acids. V dropped 2 bases and J dropped 6 bases, with 14 bases sitting between them. In DNA form, the CDR3 reads TGCAGCGTTGAACCGAGCCAGGGAAGCAATGAGCAGTTCTTC. Translating it yields CSVEPSQGSNEQFF.

V is TRBV3-1 (or the pseudogene TRBV3-2) and J is TRBJ2-2; the match to TRBD2 covers 8 bases. The CDR3 is 16 residues long. Trimming took 3 bases from V and 2 from J; bases not matched to a gene: 5. The germline CDR1 and CDR2 sequences are LGHDT and YNNKEL (reference sequence). The CDR3 sequence is CASSQAGTRNTGELFF. CDR3 DNA sequence: TGTGCCAGCAGCCAGGCCGGGACTAGAAACACCGGGGAGCTGTTTTTT.

The chain is built from TRBV30 and TRBJ2-3, with D perhaps TRBD2 (5 bases). CDR1 and CDR2 (germline): GTSNPN, SVGIG (reference sequence). This CDR3 has 12 amino acids. The germline V and J ends were trimmed by 5 bases and 6 bases, with 12 bases remaining between them. The CDR3 spells CAWAPGSDTQYF. CDR3 bases: TGTGCCTGGGCCCCGGGGTCCGATACGCAGTATTTT.

This clone was seen a single time. The chain employs TRBV4-2 and TRBJ2-1; 11 bases map to TRBD2. The trim removed 3 bases at V and 9 bases at J, leaving 7 bases unmatched. Germline values: CDR1 LGHNA, CDR2 YNFKEQ. The CDR3 covers 15 residues. The DNA of the CDR3 is TGTGCCAGCAGCCACCCGGGACTAGCGGTGTTTGAGCAGTTCTTC. Translating it yields CASSHPGLAVFEQFF.

The genes are TRBV3-1 (or the pseudogene TRBV3-2) and TRBJ2-7, with D hard to call. The germline CDR1 and CDR2 sequences are LGHDT and YNNKEL (reference sequence). With 3 bases removed from V and 3 bases from J, the gap between germline ends came to 33 bases. The CDR3 runs to 21 residues. The CDR3 region is CASSHSPVRTASPPRVYEQYF. The CDR3 DNA follows: TGTGCCAGCAGCCACTCACCTGTCCGGACGGCTAGTCCCCCAAGAGTCTACGAGCAGTACTTC.

This clone was observed a few times. The chain carries TRBV4-3 and TRBJ1-1; 7 bases are shared with TRBD1. The germline V gene encodes CDR1 LGHNA and CDR2 YSLEER. The CDR3 is 15 residues long. V trimming: 1 base; J trimming: 3 bases; junction bases outside the gene matches: 5. The CDR3 DNA is TGCGCCAGCAGCCAAGCAGTAGGGGGCGACACTGAAGCTTTCTTT. Translated: CASSQAVGGDTEAFF.

About this clone: This may stem from a read error, because a much larger clone lies one nucleotide away. This sequence joins TRBV28 and TRBJ2-7; 11 bases align to TRBD1. The CDR3 length is 15 residues. Germline V CDR1 and CDR2: MDHEN, SYDVKM. The V segment lost 8 bases and the J segment 7 bases; nucleotides outside the gene matches: 13. CDR3 sequence reads: CASAGRGTGGREQYF. The CDR3 DNA reads TGTGCCAGCGCGGGGAGGGGGACAGGGGGGAGAGAGCAGTACTTC.

The chain couples TRBV20-1 to TRBJ2-5; the D is unclear. The germline CDR1 and CDR2 sequences are DFQATT and SNEGSKA (reference sequence). CDR3 length: 10 amino acids. The V and J ends lost 7 bases and 2 bases respectively, with 5 bases between them. CDR3 nucleotides: TGCAGTGGTCAGCAAGAGACCCAGTACTTC. The encoded protein is CSGQQETQYF.

The chain is built from TRBV28 and TRBJ2-7, with 11 bases identical to TRBD2. V shed 7 bases and J 3 bases; nucleotides not matched to a gene: 11. The CDR3 runs 16 residues. Germline CDR1 MDHEN, CDR2 SYDVKM. CDR3 protein: CASTLPIAGGSYEQYF. CDR3 nucleotide sequence: TGTGCCAGCACTCTTCCCATAGCGGGGGGGAGCTACGAGCAGTACTTC.

The chain joins TRBV20-1 to TRBJ1-5; D perhaps matches TRBD1 (5 bases). The V end lost 3 bases, the J end lost 7 bases, and 19 bases lay between the germline ends. CDR1 DFQATT and CDR2 SNEGSKA come from the germline V gene (reference sequence). The CDR3 is 15 residues long. DNA of the CDR3: TGCAGTGCTAGTGGGACGGCGGATGGGAGCCAGCCCCAGCATTTT. It translates to CSASGTADGSQPQHF.

V usage is TRBV7-9 and J usage is TRBJ2-6; TRBD1 aligns across 7 bases. Germline-derived CDR1 and CDR2 are SEHNR and FQNEAQ (reference sequence). V lost 5 bases to trimming and J lost 1 base; unmatched junction nucleotides: 11. CDR3 length equals 18 residues. CDR3 DNA sequence: TGTGCCAGCAGCGATACCAATACAGGGGAATCTGGGGCCAACGTCCTGACTTTC. It specifies CASSDTNTGESGANVLTF.

Comment on this clone: Within the sample, other DNA sequences also encode this same CDR3. The chain uses TRBV28 and TRBJ1-6; no firm D call. This CDR3 region has 15 residues. Germline assignment: CDR1 MDHEN and CDR2 SYDVKM. Trimming removed 1 base at V and 11 bases at J, with 15 bases between. CDR3 sequence (DNA): TGTGCCAGCAGTTTATATGCCCCCCCAAGGGCACCCCTCCACTTT. This gives the protein CASSLYAPPRAPLHF.

The gene calls are TRBV6-2 or TRBV6-3 and TRBJ2-5; 7 bases are a match to TRBD1. The CDR3 loop spans 13 amino acids. Germline CDR1 reads MNHEY; CDR2 reads SVGEGT. The ends lost 5 bases at V and 9 bases at J; junction bases unmatched: 9. This CDR3 is CASSRDTQGAQYF. CDR3 DNA sequence: TGTGCCAGCAGTCGGGACACCCAGGGGGCCCAGTACTTC.

This rearrangement joins TRBV6-1 to TRBJ2-1, with D perhaps TRBD2 (6 bases). Germline V CDR1 and CDR2: MNHNS, SASEGT. The V end was cut by 1 base, the J end by 6 bases, with 13 bases between. The CDR3 has 15 residues. The CDR3 DNA follows: TGTGCCAGCAGTGAAGAGGGGACTGCAACCAATGAGCAGTTCTTC. As protein: CASSEEGTATNEQFF.

The DNA for the CDR3 is TGTGCCAGCGGTCGCCTTGGAGGGGGAAACACCGGGGAGCTGTTTTTT. As protein: CASGRLGGGNTGELFF. The chain carries TRBV27 and TRBJ2-2; D is tentatively TRBD1 or TRBD2 (6 bases each). The CDR3 is 16 amino acids. Germline CDR1 is MNHEY and CDR2 is SMNVEV (reference sequence). Trimming stripped 8 bases from V and 2 bases from J, with 18 bases between.

This clone has just one count. V usage is TRBV13 and J usage is TRBJ1-2, with no clear D. The V and J ends lost 1 base and 1 base respectively, with 7 bases between them. Germline V gene sequence: CDR1 PRHDT, CDR2 FYEKMQ (reference sequence). The CDR3 is 14 residues long. The CDR3 region is CASSLDRNNYGYTF. CDR3 nucleotide sequence: TGTGCCAGCAGCTTAGACAGAAATAACTATGGCTACACCTTC.

The rearrangement joins TRBV28 to TRBJ1-1; 8 bases fit TRBD1. The CDR3 is 15 residues long. The germline gives CDR1 MDHEN, CDR2 SYDVKM. V lost 5 bases and J lost 2; bases outside the gene matches: 7. CDR3 sequence reads: CASSPIGTGNTEAFF. CDR3 coding DNA: TGTGCCAGCAGTCCGATCGGGACAGGTAACACTGAAGCTTTCTTT.

V usage is TRBV29-1 and J usage is TRBJ2-1, with TRBD2 as a possible D gene (5 bases). The CDR3 is made up of 12 amino acids. The V gene's germline CDR1 is SQVTM and CDR2 ANQGSEA. The V end was cut by 7 bases, the J end by 8 bases, with 15 bases between. The CDR3 DNA is TGCAGCGGAAGAACTAGTATGCATGAGCAGTTCTTC. This codes for CSGRTSMHEQFF.

The chain recombines TRBV5-1 with TRBJ2-2, with 7 bases matching TRBD1. Germline assignment: CDR1 SGHRS and CDR2 YFSETQ. CDR3 length equals 16 residues. V was clipped by 0 bases and J by 3 bases; unmatched bases: 5. The CDR3 nucleotides read TGCGCCAGCAGCTTGGCCCCGACAGGGTACACCGGGGAGCTGTTTTTT. This translates into CASSLAPTGYTGELFF.

The V and J genes are TRBV2 and TRBJ1-1, with D perhaps TRBD1 (5 bases). Trimming shortened V by 2 bases and J by 2 bases, and 12 bases separated the two germline ends. There are 15 residues in the CDR3. The germline gives CDR1 SNHLY, CDR2 FYNNEI. The chain's CDR3 is CASSERQSINTEAFF. The CDR3 DNA reads TGTGCCAGCAGTGAACGACAGAGTATCAACACTGAAGCTTTCTTT.

The rearrangement joins TRBV4-3 to TRBJ1-5, with D tentatively TRBD1 (5 bases). CDR1 is LGHNA and CDR2 is YSLEER in the germline V gene. V shed 4 bases and J shed 0 bases, with 13 bases lying between them. The CDR3 covers 16 residues. The DNA of the CDR3 is TGCGCCAGCAGCCGCGATCGGGGGTCTAGCAATCAGCCCCAGCATTTT. Translation gives CASSRDRGSSNQPQHF.

This clone occurred a few times. The chain combines TRBV18 with TRBJ2-1; TRBD1 matches at 8 bases. Germline V gene sequence: CDR1 KGHSH, CDR2 LQKENI. The CDR3 consists of 14 residues. J lost 5 bases, V lost 6 bases, and 6 bases had no gene match. The CDR3 here is CASSLTGADNEQFF. CDR3 bases: TGTGCCAGCTCTTTGACAGGGGCGGACAATGAGCAGTTCTTC.

This sequence joins TRBV6-4 and TRBJ2-2; D call uncertain. This CDR3 spans 15 amino acids. The germline CDR1 and CDR2 sequences are MRHNA and SNTAGT. Trimming left V 6 bases short and J 0 bases short, with 11 bases between. The CDR3: CASSCRQTNTGELFF. The CDR3, as DNA: TGTGCCAGCAGCTGCCGGCAAACGAACACCGGGGAGCTGTTTTTT.

The rearrangement links TRBV29-1 to TRBJ2-1; a possible D gene is TRBD2 (5 bases). Trimming took off 7 bases at V and 0 bases at J, with 7 bases between the two ends. This CDR3 comprises 12 residues. CDR1 SQVTM and CDR2 ANQGSEA come from the germline V gene. The CDR3 here is CSGGFSYNEQFF. Written as DNA, the CDR3 is TGCAGCGGCGGGTTCTCCTACAATGAGCAGTTCTTC.

The chain has TRBV12-5 and TRBJ2-7; 11 bases match TRBD2. In germline, CDR1 is LGHNT, CDR2 FRNRAP. Trimming took 2 bases from V and 1 from J; bases not matched to a gene: 7. The CDR3 contains 17 residues. CDR3 sequence: CASGLPTRLAGSYEQYF. The CDR3 DNA reads TGTGCTAGTGGTTTGCCTACCCGACTAGCGGGGTCCTACGAGCAGTACTTC.

V gene TRBV30 combines with J gene TRBJ1-2; D perhaps matches TRBD1 (6 bases). The CDR3 has 13 amino acids. V lost 0 bases, J lost 7 bases, and 12 bases lay in between. Per the germline V gene, CDR1 is GTSNPN and CDR2 is SVGIG (reference sequence). This CDR3 reads CAWSVQGQSGYTF. The CDR3 DNA reads as TGTGCCTGGAGTGTCCAGGGGCAGTCTGGCTACACCTTC.

DNA for the CDR3: TGCGCCAGCAGCGACTCAGGGGGAGAGACCCAGTACTTC. Protein: CASSDSGGETQYF. The chain links TRBV5-1 to TRBJ2-5, with 7 nucleotides matching TRBD1. Germline assignment: CDR1 SGHRS and CDR2 YFSETQ. The CDR3 spans 13 residues. Trimming cost V 4 bases and J 4 bases; bases outside gene matches: 4.

CDR3 sequence: CASSEETTQYF. The CDR3 region has the DNA TGTGCCAGCAGTGAAGAGACGACCCAGTACTTC. V is TRBV6-1 and J is TRBJ2-5; D is uncertain. The V end lost 1 base, the J end lost 7 bases, and 4 bases lay between the germline ends. The CDR3 has 11 residues. Germline loops: CDR1 MNHNS, CDR2 SASEGT.

The chain recombines TRBV5-4 with TRBJ1-4, with 8 nucleotides matching TRBD1. CDR1 and CDR2 from the germline V gene are SGHNT and YYREEE (reference sequence). The trim removed 5 bases at V and 1 base at J, leaving 4 bases unmatched. CDR3 length: 15 amino acids. CDR3 amino acids: CASRQGAGTNEKLFF. The CDR3 region has the DNA TGTGCCAGCAGGCAGGGGGCGGGAACTAATGAAAAACTGTTTTTT. The variable domain in full, completed from reference TRBV5-4 and TRBJ1-4, reads ETGVTQSPTHLIKTRGQQVTLRCSSQSGHNTVSWYQQALGQGPQFIFQYYREEENGRGNFPPRFSGLQFPNYSSELNVNALELDDSALYLCASRQGAGTNEKLFFGSGTQLSVL.

This chain links TRBV19 with TRBJ1-1; 9 nucleotides agree with TRBD1. This CDR3 has 15 residues. V lost 3 bases to trimming and J lost 3 bases; unmatched junction nucleotides: 5. CDR1 and CDR2 from the germline V gene are LNHDA and SQIVND (reference sequence). CDR3 DNA: TGTGCCAGTAGTATGCCCGGACAGGGGCACACTGAAGCTTTCTTT. Amino acids: CASSMPGQGHTEAFF. The whole variable domain, remainder taken from reference TRBV19 and TRBJ1-1, is DGGITQSPKYLFRKEGQNVTLSCEQNLNHDAMYWYRQDPGQGLRLIYYSQIVNDFQKGDIAEGYSVSREKKESFPLTVTSAQKNPTAFYLCASSMPGQGHTEAFFGQGTRLTVV.